The TCR beta chain described here comes from a study of identical twins. Regarding the study as a whole: Where beta out-of-frame sequences were concerned, excess twin sharing was weaker. Cross-sectional statistical analysis was relied on for the conclusions, without the same donors being followed. One should note that invariant MAIT and iNKT cells could partly confound zero-insertion analyses.

A single record per CDR3 protein comes from TCRdb applying MiXCR to the 5' RACE reads. This table has 200,000 to 250,000 distinct CDR3 sequences, about 13% appearing once. A remark on this clonotype: The antigen remains undetermined.

Looked up from germline, CDR1 is GTSNPN and CDR2 is SVGIG (reference sequence). V was clipped by 4 bases and J by 4 bases, with 11 bases between them. This CDR3 spans 12 amino acids. Only healthy Caucasians were included as donors. The same data also went into a second study, on yellow fever vaccine responses in identical twins.

V is TRBV30 and J is TRBJ2-7, with D tentatively TRBD1 (6 bases). Sequenced sample: memory (CD45RO+) T cells sorted from blood. The clonotype comes from a woman between 18 and 29 years old in good health. As DNA, the CDR3 is TGTGCCTGGACCAGTCAGGGGTACGAGCAGTACTTC. As protein: CAWTSQGYEQYF.